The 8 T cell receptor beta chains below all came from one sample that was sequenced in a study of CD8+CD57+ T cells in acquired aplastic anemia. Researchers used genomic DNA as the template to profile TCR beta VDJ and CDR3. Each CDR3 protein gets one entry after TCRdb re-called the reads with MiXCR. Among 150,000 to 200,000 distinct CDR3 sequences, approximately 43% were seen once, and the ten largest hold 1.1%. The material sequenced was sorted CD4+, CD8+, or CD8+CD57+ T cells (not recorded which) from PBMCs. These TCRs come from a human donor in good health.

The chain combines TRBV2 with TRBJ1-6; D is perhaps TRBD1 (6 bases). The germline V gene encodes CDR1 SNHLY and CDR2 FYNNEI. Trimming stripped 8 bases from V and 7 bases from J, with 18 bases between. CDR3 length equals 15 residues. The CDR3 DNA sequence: TGTGCCAGCTGCTTAAACAGGGCGAGCAATTCACCCCTCCACTTT. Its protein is CASCLNRASNSPLHF. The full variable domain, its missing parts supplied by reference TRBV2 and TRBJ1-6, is EPEVTQTPSHQVTQMGQEVILRCVPISNHLYFYWYRQILGQKVEFLVSFYNNEISEKSEIFDDQFSVERPDGSNFTLKIRSTKLEDSAMYFCASCLNRASNSPLHFGNGTRLTVT.

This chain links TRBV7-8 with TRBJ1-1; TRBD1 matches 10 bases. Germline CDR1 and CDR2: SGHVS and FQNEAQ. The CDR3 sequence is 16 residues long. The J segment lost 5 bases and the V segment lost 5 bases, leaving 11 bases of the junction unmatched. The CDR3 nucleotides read TGTGCCAGCAGCATTCCCCGGACAGGGGGTGGTACTGAAGCTTTCTTT. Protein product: CASSIPRTGGGTEAFF.

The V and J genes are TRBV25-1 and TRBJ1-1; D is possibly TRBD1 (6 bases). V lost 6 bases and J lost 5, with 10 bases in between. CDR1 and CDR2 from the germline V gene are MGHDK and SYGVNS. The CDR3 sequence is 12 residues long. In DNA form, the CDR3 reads TGTGCCAGCAGGGACAGCTGGACTGAAGCTTTCTTT. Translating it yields CASRDSWTEAFF.

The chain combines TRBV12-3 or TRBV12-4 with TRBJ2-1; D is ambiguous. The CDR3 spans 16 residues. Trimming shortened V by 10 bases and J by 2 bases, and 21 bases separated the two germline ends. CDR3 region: CATRRRGSNTYNEQFF. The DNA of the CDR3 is TGTGCCACCCGGAGACGAGGATCGAACACCTACAATGAGCAGTTCTTC.

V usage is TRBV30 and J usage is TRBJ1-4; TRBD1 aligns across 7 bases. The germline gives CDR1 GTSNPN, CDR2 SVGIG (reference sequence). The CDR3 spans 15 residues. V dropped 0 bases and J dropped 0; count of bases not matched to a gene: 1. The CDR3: CAWSVGGATNEKLFF. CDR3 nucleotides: TGTGCCTGGAGTGTAGGGGGCGCAACTAATGAAAAACTGTTTTTT. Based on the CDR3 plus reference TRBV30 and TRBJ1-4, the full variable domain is SQTIHQWPATLVQPVGSPLSLECTVEGTSNPNLYWYRQAAGRGLQLLFYSVGIGQISSEVPQNLSASRPQDRQFILSSKKLLLSDSGFYLCAWSVGGATNEKLFFGSGTQLSVL.

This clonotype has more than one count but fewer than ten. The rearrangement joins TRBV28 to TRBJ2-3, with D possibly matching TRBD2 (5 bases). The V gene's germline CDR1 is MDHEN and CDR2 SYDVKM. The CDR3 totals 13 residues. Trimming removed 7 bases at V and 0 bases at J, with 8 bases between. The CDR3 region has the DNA TGTGCCAGCACCCCGGGGAGCACAGATACGCAGTATTTT. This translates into CASTPGSTDTQYF.

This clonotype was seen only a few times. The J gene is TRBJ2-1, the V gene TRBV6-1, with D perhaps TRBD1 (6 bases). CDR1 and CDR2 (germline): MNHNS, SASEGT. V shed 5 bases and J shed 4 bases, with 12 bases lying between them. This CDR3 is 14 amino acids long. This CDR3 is CASSTDRIYNEQFF. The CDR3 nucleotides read TGTGCCAGCAGTACGGACAGAATTTACAATGAGCAGTTCTTC.

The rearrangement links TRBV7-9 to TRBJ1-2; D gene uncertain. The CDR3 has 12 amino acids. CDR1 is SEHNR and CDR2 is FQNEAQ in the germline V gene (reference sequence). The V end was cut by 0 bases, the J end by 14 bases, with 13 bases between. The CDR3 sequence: CASSLAPLTTTF. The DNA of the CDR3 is TGTGCCAGCAGCTTAGCCCCACTGACTACTACCTTC. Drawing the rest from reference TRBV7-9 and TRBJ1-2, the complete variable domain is DTGVSQNPRHKITKRGQNVTFRCDPISEHNRLYWYRQTLGQGPEFLTYFQNEAQLEKSRLLSDRFSAERPKGSFSTLEIQRTEQGDSAMYLCASSLAPLTTTFGSGTRLTVV.